This T cell receptor (beta chain) was sequenced in a study of STAT3 mutations in large granular lymphocyte leukemia. The CDR3 sequence is 13 residues long. Germline V gene sequence: CDR1 SQVTM, CDR2 ANQGSEA. V was trimmed by 7 bases and J by 0 bases, leaving 12 bases between them. Findings and limits, study-wide: Variable sampling intervals and differing treatment regimens complicated linking therapy response to TCR clonal burden changes. In some patients, a small highly pathogenic clone possibly went undetected. Every T-LGLL patient had at least one immunodominant TCRbeta clonotype.

TCRdb keeps only in-frame clones here, not all; method: immunoSEQ multiplex PCR. Of 1,400 or so clones listed, around 52% are singletons. There are a few counts of this clone. Its antigen is still unknown. The receptor was derived from a man aged 60 to 75 with T-cell large granular lymphocyte leukemia. Some clones in this sample may be carry-over from other donors' samples. The chain has TRBV29-1 and TRBJ1-2; D remains unclear. Sequencing was carried out using peripheral blood mononuclear cells. CDR3 nucleotides: TGCAGCGCGGGAGAAACATCTAACTATGGCTACACCTTC. This codes for CSAGETSNYGYTF.